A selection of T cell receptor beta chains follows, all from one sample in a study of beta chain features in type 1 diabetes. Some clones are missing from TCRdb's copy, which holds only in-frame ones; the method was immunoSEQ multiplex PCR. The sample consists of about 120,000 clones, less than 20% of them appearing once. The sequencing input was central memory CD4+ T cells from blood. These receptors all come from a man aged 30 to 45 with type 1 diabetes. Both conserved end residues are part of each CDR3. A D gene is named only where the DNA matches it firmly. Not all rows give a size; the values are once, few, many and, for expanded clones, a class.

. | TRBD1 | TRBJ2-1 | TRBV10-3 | CAISDTGGEQFF | TGTGCCATCAGTGACACAGGGGGTGAGCAGTTCTTC
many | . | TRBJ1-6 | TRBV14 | CASSQASRPSSPLHF | TGTGCCAGCAGCCAAGCTAGTCGCCCGAGTTCACCCCTCCACTTT
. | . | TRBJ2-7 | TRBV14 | CASSQDRGQGYEQYF | TGTGCCAGCAGCCAAGATCGCGGACAAGGGTACGAACAGTACTTC
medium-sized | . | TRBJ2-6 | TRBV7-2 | CASSLAPSRARANVLTF | TGTGCCAGCAGCTTAGCGCCTTCGAGGGCTCGGGCCAACGTCCTGACTTTC
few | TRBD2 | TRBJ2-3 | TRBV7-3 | CASSLNGLGVVTDTQYF | TGTGCCAGCAGCTTAAATGGACTAGGTGTGGTCACAGATACGCAGTATTTT
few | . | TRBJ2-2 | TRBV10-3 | CAISDGRSTGELFF | TGTGCCATCAGTGACGGACGTAGCACCGGGGAGCTGTTTTTT
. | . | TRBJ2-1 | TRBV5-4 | CASSFQGGEQFF | TGTGCCAGCAGCTTCCAAGGCGGTGAGCAGTTCTTC
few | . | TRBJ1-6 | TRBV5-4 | CASSPYGGRGGNSPLHF | TGTGCCAGCAGCCCGTACGGAGGACGGGGGGGCAATTCACCCCTCCACTTT
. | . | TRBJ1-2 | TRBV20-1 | CSTGRGYTF | TGCAGTACAGGGAGGGGCTACACCTTC
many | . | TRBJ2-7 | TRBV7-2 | CASSPRSEQYF | TGTGCCAGCAGCCCCCGATCCGAGCAGTACTTC
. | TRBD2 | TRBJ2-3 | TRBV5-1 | CASSLGLAATDTQYF | TGCGCCAGCAGCTTAGGACTAGCGGCAACAGATACGCAGTATTTT
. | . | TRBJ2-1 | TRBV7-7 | CASSLAPVQFF | TGTGCCAGCAGCTTAGCGCCCGTGCAGTTCTTC
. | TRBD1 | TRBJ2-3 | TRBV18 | CASSPPQGARTDTQYF | TGTGCCAGCTCACCACCACAGGGGGCTAGGACAGATACGCAGTATTTT
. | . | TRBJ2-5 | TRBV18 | CASSPGMREETQYF | TGTGCCAGCTCGCCAGGAATGAGGGAAGAGACCCAGTACTTC
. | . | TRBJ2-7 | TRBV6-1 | CASSEGGRSIYEQYF | TGTGCCAGCAGTGAAGGGGGCAGGTCAATCTACGAGCAGTACTTC
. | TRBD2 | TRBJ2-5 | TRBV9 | CASSGSGGDKETQYF | TGTGCCAGCAGCGGCTCCGGGGGGGACAAGGAGACCCAGTACTTC
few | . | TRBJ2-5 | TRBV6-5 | CASSWGRATQETQYF | TGTGCCAGCAGTTGGGGCAGAGCCACACAAGAGACCCAGTACTTC
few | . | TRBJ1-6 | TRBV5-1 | CASSAGLRNSPLHF | TGCGCCAGCAGCGCGGGACTCAGGAATTCACCCCTCCACTTT